This T cell receptor (beta chain) was profiled in a study of blood T cell repertoires in COVID-19. The assay was immunoSEQ multiplex PCR, and TCRdb's table has in-frame clones only and misses some. The sample contains 120,000 to 150,000 clones, approximately 86% of which appear only once. The sequenced sample was peripheral blood. The clonotype originates from a human donor in a cohort sampled during active COVID-19.

As DNA, the CDR3 is TGTGCCAGCAGTTACAGAGGGACAGGAGCAAAAGCTTTCTTT. Encoded protein: CASSYRGTGAKAFF. The chain combines TRBV6-5 with TRBJ1-1; 8 bases align to TRBD1. This CDR3 has 14 residues. The germline CDR1 and CDR2 sequences are MNHEY and SVGAGI. The ends lost 2 bases at V and 9 bases at J; junction bases unmatched: 8.